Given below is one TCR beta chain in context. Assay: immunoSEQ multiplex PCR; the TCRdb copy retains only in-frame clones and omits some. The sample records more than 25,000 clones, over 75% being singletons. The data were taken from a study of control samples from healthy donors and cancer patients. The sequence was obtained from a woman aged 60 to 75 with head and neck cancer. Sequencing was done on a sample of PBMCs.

The CDR3 sequence: CASSLQGRLAGGETQYF. The CDR3, as DNA: TGCGCCAGCAGCCTGCAAGGGAGACTAGCGGGGGGGGAGACCCAGTACTTC. V gene TRBV4-3 combines with J gene TRBJ2-5; TRBD2 matches at 14 bases. V lost 4 bases, J lost 5 bases, and 9 bases stayed unmatched. This CDR3 is built from 17 residues. The germline V gene encodes CDR1 LGHNA and CDR2 YSLEER.